The 17 T cell receptor beta chains presented below share a single source sample, sequenced in a study of regulatory T cells in long-lasting Graves disease. TCR beta libraries were built with iRepertoire HTBI primers and Arm-PCR of CDR3 regions. TCRdb independently ran MiXCR on the multiplex PCR reads; one entry per CDR3 protein. This sample has around 400,000 distinct CDR3 sequences, with 15% to 19% found just once. Time point denoted: newly diagnosed GD, antithyroid drugs for less than 3 months. The TCR library was made from RNA that had been extracted from PBMCs in TRIzol. Sequencing was performed on peripheral blood mononuclear cells (PBMCs), taken at new diagnosis, from a patient treated with antithyroid drugs. These receptors were collected from a female donor with Graves disease.

Many counts were recorded for this clonotype. V is TRBV12-3 or TRBV12-4 and J is TRBJ2-7, with D perhaps TRBD1 (6 bases). Between the trimmed V and J ends, which lost 5 bases and 2 bases, there was a span of 22 bases. The CDR3 length is 17 residues. CDR3 DNA sequence: TGTGCCAGCAGTCCACGACGGACAGCAATATTCACCTACGAGCAGTACTTC. Translated: CASSPRRTAIFTYEQYF.

This clonotype was counted ten times or more. This sequence joins TRBV7-3 and TRBJ2-5; 8 bases agree with TRBD2. Unmatched junction bases numbered 16, after V lost 2 bases and J lost 5 bases. The CDR3 covers 18 residues. Germline loops: CDR1 SGHTA, CDR2 FQGTGA. CDR3 in amino acids: CASSLGRPASGFAETQYF. The CDR3, as DNA: TGTGCCAGCAGCTTAGGAAGACCGGCTAGCGGGTTTGCCGAGACCCAGTACTTC.

This clonotype was seen more than once but under ten times. CDR3 residues: CSAQITSGFSYEQYF. CDR3 DNA sequence: TGCAGTGCGCAAATTACTAGCGGGTTCTCCTACGAGCAGTACTTC. The rearrangement links TRBV20-1 to TRBJ2-7; 9 bases map to TRBD2. The germline CDR1 and CDR2 sequences are DFQATT and SNEGSKA (reference sequence). The CDR3 sequence is 15 residues long. J lost 0 bases, V lost 6 bases, and 9 bases had no gene match.

On this clonotype: A much larger clone lies one base from this, so it may be a read error. The chain links TRBV7-2 to TRBJ2-1; 10 bases map to TRBD2. The ends lost 11 bases at V and 7 bases at J; junction bases unmatched: 14. This CDR3 spans 15 amino acids. Germline V gene data show CDR1 as SGHTA and CDR2 as FQGNSA. CDR3 bases: TGTGCCTGCGGCAACGGGACTAGCGTTAGGAATGAGCAGTTCTTC. Protein product: CACGNGTSVRNEQFF.

There are many counts of this clonotype. This CDR3 reads CASSPGTGTDTQYF. DNA for the CDR3: TGTGCCAGCAGCCCGGGGACAGGCACAGATACGCAGTATTTT. This chain uses TRBV7-2 with TRBJ2-3; 7 nucleotides line up with TRBD1. The CDR3 loop spans 14 amino acids. J gave up 1 base and V 5 bases, and 3 bases lay outside the gene matches. Germline V gene lookup returns CDR1 SGHTA and CDR2 FQGNSA.

This clonotype was detected many times. J is TRBJ1-1 and V is TRBV29-1, with D perhaps matching TRBD1 (6 bases). Germline assignment: CDR1 SQVTM and CDR2 ANQGSEA. Between the trimmed V and J ends, which lost 2 bases and 1 base, there was a span of 11 bases. The CDR3 is 14 residues long. The CDR3 DNA follows: TGCAGCGTTGAAAGAGGGGGGTGGAACACTGAAGCTTTCTTT. Translating gives CSVERGGWNTEAFF.

The chain combines TRBV5-1 with TRBJ1-2, with D possibly matching TRBD1 (5 bases). Looked up from germline, CDR1 is SGHRS and CDR2 is YFSETQ. With 4 bases removed from V and 2 bases from J, the gap between germline ends came to 15 bases. This CDR3 is built from 15 residues. CDR3 nucleotides: TGCGCCAGCAGCCCGGAGCCGGGACTCAACTATGGCTACACCTTC. This sequence encodes CASSPEPGLNYGYTF.

This clonotype occurred a few times. The rearrangement links TRBV4-2 to TRBJ2-1; perhaps TRBD2 as D (5 bases). V was cut by 1 base and J by 0 bases, with 7 bases left in between. From germline, CDR1 is LGHNA and CDR2 YNFKEQ. The CDR3 consists of 15 residues. The CDR3 protein is CASSQAGNSYNEQFF. The CDR3 nucleotides read TGTGCCAGCAGCCAAGCCGGGAACTCCTACAATGAGCAGTTCTTC.

The chain has TRBV7-9 and TRBJ2-7; D is unresolved. The CDR3 runs to 13 residues. V was cut by 5 bases and J by 0 bases, with 8 bases left in between. The germline V gene encodes CDR1 SEHNR and CDR2 FQNEAQ (reference sequence). The CDR3 loop reads CASSKGGSYEQYF. The CDR3 DNA sequence: TGTGCCAGCAGCAAGGGCGGCTCCTACGAGCAGTACTTC.

This clonotype has a handful of counts. This chain joins TRBV13 and TRBJ1-1; no definite D call. The CDR3 is 15 amino acids. The V and J ends lost 0 bases and 4 bases respectively, with 12 bases between them. CDR1 and CDR2 from the germline V gene are PRHDT and FYEKMQ (reference sequence). CDR3 sequence reads: CASSLGQAEITEAFF. The CDR3 nucleotides are TGTGCCAGCAGCTTAGGTCAGGCCGAAATCACTGAAGCTTTCTTT.

This clonotype was detected ten times or more. The rearrangement links TRBV29-1 to TRBJ2-3; TRBD2 agrees at 7 bases. With V trimmed by 3 bases and J by 4 bases, 10 bases remained unmatched. Germline values: CDR1 SQVTM, CDR2 ANQGSEA. CDR3 length: 15 amino acids. The CDR3 is CSVEMWRRGADTQYF. The DNA for the CDR3 is TGCAGCGTTGAGATGTGGCGCCGGGGGGCAGATACGCAGTATTTT.

The sample holds many counts of this clonotype. The V and J genes are TRBV7-3 and TRBJ2-5, with no clear D. Germline lookup yields CDR1 SGHTA and CDR2 FQGTGA. The CDR3 covers 13 residues. Deletions cut 3 bases from V and 5 bases from J, with 10 bases between. CDR3 DNA: TGTGCCAGCAGCTTCTCGTCGACGGAGACCCAGTACTTC. It specifies CASSFSSTETQYF.

This clonotype has at least ten counts. V gene TRBV6-2 or TRBV6-3 combines with J gene TRBJ2-5; 9 nucleotides match TRBD2. J was trimmed by 4 bases and V by 2 bases; bases with no gene match: 5. The CDR3 has 15 residues. Germline CDR1 and CDR2: MNHEY and SVGEGT. In DNA, the CDR3 is TGTGCCAGCAGTTACCTGCGGGGGGGCGGAGAGACCCAGTACTTC. It yields the protein CASSYLRGGGETQYF.

This clonotype occurred many times. CDR3 DNA sequence: TGTGCCAGCAATGGGGCGAACACTGAAGCTTTCTTT. Protein product: CASNGANTEAFF. The V and J genes are TRBV7-2 and TRBJ1-1, with D perhaps matching TRBD1 (5 bases). V was cut by 7 bases and J by 1 base, with 7 bases left in between. This CDR3 has 12 residues. The germline CDR1 and CDR2 sequences are SGHTA and FQGNSA.

This clonotype was seen many times. The chain couples TRBV29-1 to TRBJ1-1, with D possibly being TRBD1 (5 bases). V lost 6 bases, J lost 4 bases, and 9 bases lay in between. There are 11 residues in the CDR3. Germline V CDR1 and CDR2: SQVTM, ANQGSEA. CDR3 in amino acids: CSVGRATEAFF. The CDR3 DNA is TGCAGCGTGGGCAGGGCCACTGAAGCTTTCTTT.

The chain uses TRBV25-1 and TRBJ2-2; TRBD1 aligns across 7 bases. Germline trimming cut 5 bases from V and 13 bases from J; bases unmatched to any gene: 13. The germline CDR1 and CDR2 sequences are MGHDK and SYGVNS. The CDR3 spans 14 residues. CDR3 loop: CASSRGTDIIWLFF. CDR3 nucleotides: TGTGCCAGCAGTCGTGGGACAGATATTATCTGGCTGTTTTTT.

This clonotype has at least ten counts. The chain uses TRBV4-2 and TRBJ2-3, with D possibly being TRBD1 or TRBD2 (5 bases each). This CDR3 has 18 residues. Germline lookup yields CDR1 LGHNA and CDR2 YNFKEQ. The ends were cut back, 2 bases at V and 3 bases at J, with 21 bases in the middle. CDR3 protein: CASSQTYRDGLFTDTQYF. The CDR3 nucleotides are TGTGCCAGCAGCCAAACCTATAGGGACGGCCTCTTTACAGATACGCAGTATTTT.